Sequencing of this T cell receptor beta chain was carried out in a study of blood T cell repertoires in COVID-19. Study in general: PBMCs, B-cell-depleted T cells, or T cells provided the cDNA or gDNA that made up the material.

The CDR3 contains 13 residues. V lost 6 bases, J lost 10 bases, and 13 bases lay in between. The age range of participants was about 18 to 90 years, with residence in about two dozen US areas. Two negative PCRs, clearance, or symptom resolution characterized the recovered Cohort 3 donors. Sequencing used immunoSEQ multiplex PCR; TCRdb keeps in-frame clones, though not all of them. The sample shows about 190,000 clones, 70% to 85% of them seen only once. The sequenced material came from PBMCs or T cells enriched from blood (not recorded which). The chain couples TRBV12-3 or TRBV12-4 to TRBJ1-6, with D possibly TRBD1 on 5 matching bases. The TCR comes from a woman aged 25 to 39 who had recovered from COVID-19. The CDR3 DNA is TGTGCCAGCAGCCTCAGGGTGGACTCACCCCTCCACTTT. Protein: CASSLRVDSPLHF.